The rows below give T cell receptor beta chains drawn from one sample of a study of T cells in narcolepsy. TCRdb's table, derived via immunoSEQ multiplex PCR, lists solely in-frame clones and lacks some. Counted here are about 40,000 clones, around 88% occurring once; the ten biggest clones make up under 1.5%. What was sequenced was CD45RA- memory CD4+ T cells from PBMCs. These receptors originate from a human donor with narcolepsy. Both conserved end residues are part of each CDR3. A D gene is named only where the DNA matches it firmly. Clone size is shown for a subset of rows, as once, few, many or a class of expanded clone.

j_gene: TRBJ1-1
d_gene: .
abundance: .
v_gene: TRBV9
len: 12
CDR3nt: TGTGCCAGCAGCGCCCTGAACACTGAAGCTTTCTTT
CDR3aa: CASSALNTEAFF

j_gene: TRBJ1-3
d_gene: .
abundance: .
v_gene: TRBV9
len: 14
CDR3nt: TGTGCCAGCAGCGTAGAGTGGGTTGGAAACACCATATATTTT
CDR3aa: CASSVEWVGNTIYF

j_gene: TRBJ2-7
d_gene: TRBD1
abundance: .
v_gene: TRBV4-3
len: 16
CDR3nt: TGCGCCAGCAGCCGTCTGACAGGGGTAGGCTCCTACGAGCAGTACTTC
CDR3aa: CASSRLTGVGSYEQYF

j_gene: TRBJ2-7
d_gene: .
abundance: .
v_gene: TRBV9
len: 13
CDR3nt: TGTGCCAGCAGCGTAGAACAGTTCTCCGAGCAGTACTTC
CDR3aa: CASSVEQFSEQYF

j_gene: TRBJ2-3
d_gene: TRBD1
abundance: .
v_gene: TRBV6-1
len: 15
CDR3nt: TGTGCCAGCAGTGAACTCGGACAGGGGCCAGATACGCAGTATTTT
CDR3aa: CASSELGQGPDTQYF

j_gene: TRBJ2-5
d_gene: TRBD2
abundance: .
v_gene: TRBV19
len: 15
CDR3nt: TGTGCCAGTAGTATGTGGGGAGGGGCACAAGAGACCCAGTACTTC
CDR3aa: CASSMWGGAQETQYF

j_gene: TRBJ2-3
d_gene: .
abundance: once
v_gene: TRBV7-8
len: 16
CDR3nt: TGTGCCAGCAGCTTAGGGGGGGCGGTCGGGACAGATACGCAGTATTTT
CDR3aa: CASSLGGAVGTDTQYF

j_gene: TRBJ1-1
d_gene: .
abundance: .
v_gene: TRBV9
len: 14
CDR3nt: TGTGCCAGCAGCGCGGGACTCACGAGGACTGAAGCTTTCTTT
CDR3aa: CASSAGLTRTEAFF

j_gene: TRBJ2-5
d_gene: .
abundance: few
v_gene: TRBV5-1
len: 15
CDR3nt: TGTGCCAGCAGCCGACCAGGGGCAGCGCGGGAGACCCAGTACTTC
CDR3aa: CASSRPGAARETQYF

j_gene: TRBJ1-1
d_gene: TRBD1
abundance: once
v_gene: TRBV5-1
len: 16
CDR3nt: TGCGCCAGCAGCCCCGAGCCACAGGGGGGAGACACTGAAGCTTTCTTT
CDR3aa: CASSPEPQGGDTEAFF

j_gene: TRBJ2-1
d_gene: TRBD2
abundance: .
v_gene: TRBV5-1
len: 14
CDR3nt: TGCGCCAGCAGCTTTAGCGGGATTTCGGATGAGCAGTTCTTC
CDR3aa: CASSFSGISDEQFF

j_gene: TRBJ1-6
d_gene: .
abundance: .
v_gene: TRBV6-1
len: 15
CDR3nt: TGTGCCAGCAGTCTACAGGGCATGAGTAATTCACCCCTCCACTTT
CDR3aa: CASSLQGMSNSPLHF

j_gene: TRBJ2-2
d_gene: .
abundance: .
v_gene: TRBV7-9
len: 16
CDR3nt: TGTGCCAGCAGCTTATGGGCGGGCTCAAACACCGGGGAGCTGTTTTTT
CDR3aa: CASSLWAGSNTGELFF

j_gene: TRBJ2-6
d_gene: TRBD2
abundance: .
v_gene: TRBV5-4
len: 17
CDR3nt: TGTGCCAGCACCAAGGGTGGGAGGGTCTCTGGGGCCAACGTCCTGACTTTC
CDR3aa: CASTKGGRVSGANVLTF

j_gene: TRBJ2-1
d_gene: TRBD2
abundance: .
v_gene: TRBV4-2
len: 18
CDR3nt: TGTGCCAGCAGCCAGGGTAGGGTTTCGCGGGGGTCCTACAATGAGCAGTTCTTC
CDR3aa: CASSQGRVSRGSYNEQFF

j_gene: TRBJ2-7
d_gene: .
abundance: once
v_gene: TRBV20-1
len: 11
CDR3nt: TGCAGTGCTCCTGTCGACTACGAGCAGTACTTC
CDR3aa: CSAPVDYEQYF

j_gene: TRBJ2-5
d_gene: TRBD2
abundance: .
v_gene: TRBV9
len: 15
CDR3nt: TGTGCCAGCAGCGTTGCGGGAGGGGATCAAGAGACCCAGTACTTC
CDR3aa: CASSVAGGDQETQYF

j_gene: TRBJ2-2
d_gene: .
abundance: .
v_gene: TRBV7-9
len: 14
CDR3nt: TGTGCCAGCAGCTTCGAGCGGGCCGGCGGGGAGCTGTTTTTT
CDR3aa: CASSFERAGGELFF

j_gene: TRBJ1-1
d_gene: .
abundance: .
v_gene: TRBV20-1
len: 11
CDR3nt: TGCAGTGCTCCAGGACAGACTGAAGCTTTCTTT
CDR3aa: CSAPGQTEAFF

j_gene: TRBJ1-2
d_gene: .
abundance: .
v_gene: TRBV27
len: 17
CDR3nt: TGTGCCAGCAGTCTGGGCGGGGCATACCGTTCGTCTTATGGCTACACCTTC
CDR3aa: CASSLGGAYRSSYGYTF

j_gene: TRBJ2-7
d_gene: .
abundance: .
v_gene: TRBV23-1
len: 13
CDR3nt: TGCGCCAGCAGTGAAATCGAGGGCTACGAGCAGTACTTC
CDR3aa: CASSEIEGYEQYF

j_gene: TRBJ1-5
d_gene: .
abundance: .
v_gene: TRBV6-1
len: 14
CDR3nt: TGTGCCAGCAGTGAAGCTAATAGCAATCAGCCCCAGCATTTT
CDR3aa: CASSEANSNQPQHF

j_gene: TRBJ1-4
d_gene: .
abundance: .
v_gene: TRBV15
len: 16
CDR3nt: TGTGCCACCAGCAGAGTCGGGAACACTGCTAATGAAAAACTGTTTTTT
CDR3aa: CATSRVGNTANEKLFF

j_gene: TRBJ2-5
d_gene: .
abundance: .
v_gene: TRBV2
len: 11
CDR3nt: TGTGCCAGCAGGGAGCAAGAGACCCAGTACTTC
CDR3aa: CASREQETQYF

j_gene: TRBJ2-5
d_gene: .
abundance: .
v_gene: TRBV11-1
len: 14
CDR3nt: TGTGCCAGCAGCTTACGAGGGGGAGGAGAGACCCAGTACTTC
CDR3aa: CASSLRGGGETQYF

j_gene: TRBJ2-1
d_gene: TRBD1
abundance: .
v_gene: TRBV4-3
len: 15
CDR3nt: TGCGCCAGCAGAAGAGGGACAGGCTCCTACAATGAGCAGTTCTTC
CDR3aa: CASRRGTGSYNEQFF

j_gene: TRBJ1-4
d_gene: TRBD1
abundance: .
v_gene: TRBV5-1
len: 19
CDR3nt: TGCGCCAGCAGCTTGGAAGGTGGCAGGGGGCCCACCAGAAATGAAAAACTGTTTTTT
CDR3aa: CASSLEGGRGPTRNEKLFF

j_gene: TRBJ2-1
d_gene: TRBD2
abundance: once
v_gene: TRBV6-5
len: 15
CDR3nt: TGTGCCAGCAGTTTTGCGGGAGGCCCATACAATGAGCAGTTCTTC
CDR3aa: CASSFAGGPYNEQFF

j_gene: TRBJ2-7
d_gene: .
abundance: .
v_gene: TRBV6-1
len: 13
CDR3nt: TGTGCCAGTAAGGGGGTTGCATGGGGCGAGCAGTACTTC
CDR3aa: CASKGVAWGEQYF

j_gene: TRBJ2-3
d_gene: TRBD1
abundance: .
v_gene: TRBV27
len: 17
CDR3nt: TGTGCCAGCAGTTTCGGTCAGGACAGGGCAGGGAGAGATACGCAGTATTTT
CDR3aa: CASSFGQDRAGRDTQYF

j_gene: TRBJ2-2
d_gene: .
abundance: .
v_gene: TRBV5-1
len: 16
CDR3nt: TGCGCCAGCAGTAAAGAGGATACACGATACACCGGGGAGCTGTTTTTT
CDR3aa: CASSKEDTRYTGELFF

j_gene: TRBJ2-3
d_gene: TRBD2
abundance: .
v_gene: TRBV11-3
len: 15
CDR3nt: TGTGCCAGCAGCTTAGCAAGCGGGGGGGCAGATACGCAGTATTTT
CDR3aa: CASSLASGGADTQYF

j_gene: TRBJ1-2
d_gene: TRBD1
abundance: .
v_gene: TRBV6-1
len: 13
CDR3nt: TGTGCCAGCAGGACCTGGGACAGTTATGGCTACACCTTC
CDR3aa: CASRTWDSYGYTF

j_gene: TRBJ1-2
d_gene: TRBD1
abundance: .
v_gene: TRBV7-9
len: 12
CDR3nt: TGTGCCAGCGGGGACAGGGCTACCACTTCCACCTTC
CDR3aa: CASGDRATTSTF

j_gene: TRBJ2-4
d_gene: TRBD2
abundance: .
v_gene: TRBV4-1
len: 14
CDR3nt: TGCGCCAGCAGCCGTAGCGGGATCCTTAACATTCAGTACTTC
CDR3aa: CASSRSGILNIQYF

j_gene: TRBJ2-3
d_gene: .
abundance: .
v_gene: TRBV6-5
len: 14
CDR3nt: TGTGCCAGCAGACGGGACTTTTCTTCAGATACGCAGTATTTT
CDR3aa: CASRRDFSSDTQYF

j_gene: TRBJ2-6
d_gene: TRBD1
abundance: .
v_gene: TRBV28
len: 17
CDR3nt: TGTGCCAGCAAACTAGACAGGGGGTTGTTAGGGGCCAACGTCCTGACTTTC
CDR3aa: CASKLDRGLLGANVLTF

j_gene: TRBJ2-7
d_gene: .
abundance: once
v_gene: TRBV6-1
len: 15
CDR3nt: TGTGCCAGCACCCTTCAAACAGGGAATCCCTACGAGCAGTACTTC
CDR3aa: CASTLQTGNPYEQYF

j_gene: TRBJ1-2
d_gene: .
abundance: .
v_gene: TRBV9
len: 13
CDR3nt: TGTGCCAGCAGCGATTCTTCAGGGTCCGGCTACACCTTC
CDR3aa: CASSDSSGSGYTF

j_gene: TRBJ2-5
d_gene: .
abundance: once
v_gene: TRBV5-1
len: 13
CDR3nt: TGCGCCAGCAGCAGGACGACCGGAGAGACCCAGTACTTC
CDR3aa: CASSRTTGETQYF

j_gene: TRBJ2-3
d_gene: TRBD2
abundance: .
v_gene: TRBV11-2
len: 17
CDR3nt: TGTGCCAGCAGCTTAGTGGCTAGCGGACGAAGCACAGATACGCAGTATTTT
CDR3aa: CASSLVASGRSTDTQYF

j_gene: TRBJ2-1
d_gene: TRBD2
abundance: .
v_gene: TRBV9
len: 18
CDR3nt: TGTGCCAGCAGCGGGACTAGCGGGAGGCGTCGGTCCTACAATGAGCAGTTCTTC
CDR3aa: CASSGTSGRRRSYNEQFF

j_gene: TRBJ2-3
d_gene: .
abundance: .
v_gene: TRBV29-1
len: 15
CDR3nt: TGCAGCGTTTCCTTAGGTGGGCAACACACAGATACGCAGTATTTT
CDR3aa: CSVSLGGQHTDTQYF

j_gene: TRBJ2-4
d_gene: TRBD2
abundance: .
v_gene: TRBV6-1
len: 19
CDR3nt: TGTGCCAGCAGTGAAATCCCCCTAGCGGGGCTCCTAGCCAAAAACATTCAGTACTTC
CDR3aa: CASSEIPLAGLLAKNIQYF

j_gene: TRBJ2-7
d_gene: .
abundance: .
v_gene: TRBV6-5
len: 13
CDR3nt: TGTGCCAGCAGTTACTTCCTTAAGGGGGAGCAGTACTTC
CDR3aa: CASSYFLKGEQYF

j_gene: TRBJ1-5
d_gene: .
abundance: .
v_gene: TRBV5-1
len: 14
CDR3nt: TGCGCCAGCAGCTTCCTGGGGGAAGAGGAGCCCCAGCATTTT
CDR3aa: CASSFLGEEEPQHF

j_gene: TRBJ2-3
d_gene: TRBD1
abundance: .
v_gene: TRBV4-1
len: 15
CDR3nt: TGCGCCAGCAGCCAAGACAGGGGGATCACAGATACGCAGTATTTT
CDR3aa: CASSQDRGITDTQYF

j_gene: TRBJ2-7
d_gene: TRBD1
abundance: .
v_gene: TRBV5-1
len: 15
CDR3nt: TGCGCCAGCAGCCAGCAGACAGGGGGGACCTACGAGCAGTACTTC
CDR3aa: CASSQQTGGTYEQYF

j_gene: TRBJ2-7
d_gene: .
abundance: .
v_gene: TRBV2
len: 13
CDR3nt: TGTGCCAGCAGAGTCAGGAGCTCCTACGAGCAGTACTTC
CDR3aa: CASRVRSSYEQYF

j_gene: TRBJ1-1
d_gene: .
abundance: .
v_gene: TRBV19
len: 14
CDR3nt: TGTGCCAGTAGTCGCCCGGACAGACGGGTAGAAGCTTTCTTT
CDR3aa: CASSRPDRRVEAFF

j_gene: TRBJ2-1
d_gene: .
abundance: .
v_gene: TRBV7-6
len: 13
CDR3nt: TGTGCCAGCAGCTTGGCCCTAAACAATGAGCAGTTCTTC
CDR3aa: CASSLALNNEQFF

j_gene: TRBJ1-1
d_gene: .
abundance: .
v_gene: TRBV10-1
len: 15
CDR3nt: TGCGCCAGCAGTGAGTCGCCCGGCAGGAACACTGAAGCTTTCTTT
CDR3aa: CASSESPGRNTEAFF

j_gene: TRBJ2-7
d_gene: TRBD2
abundance: .
v_gene: TRBV5-6
len: 14
CDR3nt: TGTGCCAGCAGCCTCGGACTAGCGGACTACGAGCAGTACTTC
CDR3aa: CASSLGLADYEQYF